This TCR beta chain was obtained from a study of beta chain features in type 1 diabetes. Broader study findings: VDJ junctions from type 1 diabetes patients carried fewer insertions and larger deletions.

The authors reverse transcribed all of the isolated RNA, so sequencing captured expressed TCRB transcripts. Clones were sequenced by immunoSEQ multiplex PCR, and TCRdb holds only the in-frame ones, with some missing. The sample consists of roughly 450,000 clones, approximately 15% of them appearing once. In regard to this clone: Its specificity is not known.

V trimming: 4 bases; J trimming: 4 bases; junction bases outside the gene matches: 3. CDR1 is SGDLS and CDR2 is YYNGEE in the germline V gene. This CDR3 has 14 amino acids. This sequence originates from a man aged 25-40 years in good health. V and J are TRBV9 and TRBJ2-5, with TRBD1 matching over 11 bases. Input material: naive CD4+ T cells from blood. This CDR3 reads CASSMGTGGETQYF. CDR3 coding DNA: TGTGCCAGCAGCATGGGGACAGGGGGAGAGACCCAGTACTTC.